The 3 T cell receptor beta chains in this list originate from one sample, sequenced in a study of response to subunit inactivated influenza vaccine. Each CDR3 protein is one row after TCRdb ran MiXCR on the RT-PCR reads. Here the sample spans some 850,000 distinct CDR3 sequences, less than 20% being singletons. Sequenced material: PBMCs from blood, taken less than 6 days after vaccination. Receptors were obtained from a man aged 45-65 years who received an inactivated influenza vaccine.

This sequence joins TRBV6-1 and TRBJ2-1; 8 nucleotides line up with TRBD2. Losses at the gene ends were 5 bases for V and 4 bases for J; bases not matched to a gene: 7. CDR1 MNHNS and CDR2 SASEGT come from the germline V gene. The CDR3 has 15 amino acids. The CDR3 is CASSQTSARYNEQFF. The CDR3 DNA follows: TGTGCCAGCAGTCAGACTAGCGCTCGATACAATGAGCAGTTCTTC.

This clonotype came up many times. This chain joins TRBV12-3 or TRBV12-4 and TRBJ2-7; possibly TRBD1 or TRBD2 for D (5 bases each). The CDR3 is 13 amino acids. Trimming removed 7 bases from V and 6 bases from J, with 16 bases in between. This CDR3 is CASTLGRGVEQYF. Here the CDR3 DNA reads TGTGCCAGCACCCTGGGACGAGGGGTCGAGCAGTACTTC.

This clonotype has a handful of counts. The rearrangement joins TRBV12-3 or TRBV12-4 to TRBJ2-1; D call uncertain. The CDR3 extends over 16 amino acids. V lost 1 base and J 4 bases, leaving 14 bases between the germline ends. The CDR3 DNA is TGTGCCAGCAGTTTAGGGCAGATACTTGGGTACAATGAGCAGTTCTTC. This sequence encodes CASSLGQILGYNEQFF.